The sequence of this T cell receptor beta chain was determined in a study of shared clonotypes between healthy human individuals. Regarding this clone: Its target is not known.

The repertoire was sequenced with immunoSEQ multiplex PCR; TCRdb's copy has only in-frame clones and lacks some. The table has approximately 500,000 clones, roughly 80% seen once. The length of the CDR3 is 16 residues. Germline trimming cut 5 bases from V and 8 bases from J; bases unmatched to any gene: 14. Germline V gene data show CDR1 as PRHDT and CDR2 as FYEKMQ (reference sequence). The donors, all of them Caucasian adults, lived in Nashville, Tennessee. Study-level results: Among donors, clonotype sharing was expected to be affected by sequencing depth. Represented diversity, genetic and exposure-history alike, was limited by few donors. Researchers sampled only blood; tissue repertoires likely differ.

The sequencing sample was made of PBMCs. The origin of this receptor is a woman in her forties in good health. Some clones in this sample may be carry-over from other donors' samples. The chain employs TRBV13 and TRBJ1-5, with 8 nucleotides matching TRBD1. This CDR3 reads CASSHHRGTWVEPQHF. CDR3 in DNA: TGTGCCAGCAGCCATCACAGGGGGACCTGGGTAGAGCCCCAGCATTTT.